This entry features one T cell receptor beta chain sequence. Its antigen is undetermined. The V segment lost 3 bases and the J segment 3 bases; nucleotides outside the gene matches: 3. This CDR3 is 14 amino acids long. CDR1 is SGHTA and CDR2 is FQGNSA in the germline V gene. The entry originates in a study of T-cell reconstitution after alpha-beta-depleted transplantation in children. Study-wide points: In some patients, recipient T cells and intrathymic progenitors surviving conditioning explained high day-60 diversity. Counts and diversity of T cells one year after transplant came mostly from newly produced T cells. Several hundred graft clones that had expanded were reportedly the source of alpha-beta T cells about two months after transplant.

The authors prepared the TCRbeta library with unique molecular identifiers. TCRdb reprocessed the PCR reads with MiXCR, giving one entry per CDR3 protein. The sample records about 830,000 distinct CDR3 sequences, under 20% being singletons. The sample was PBMCs, mostly from graft donor cells, taken 360 days after TCRalphabeta/CD19-depleted stem cell transplant. This receptor was taken from a male patient between 10 and 17 years old who had a stem cell transplant for acute lymphoblastic leukemia, so the T cells may come from the graft donor. The rearrangement joins TRBV7-2 to TRBJ2-7; 9 bases fit TRBD1. CDR3 sequence: CASSFTGGVYEQYF. The CDR3 bases are TGTGCCAGCAGCTTCACAGGGGGCGTCTACGAGCAGTACTTC.